This TCR beta chain was recovered during a study of a mutant IDH1 vaccine in newly diagnosed glioma. Time point defined: week 35, safety follow-up. The content of each vaccine dose was 300 ug of mutant IDH1 20-mer peptide, and topical imiquimod accompanied it. The table came from immunoSEQ multiplex PCR; TCRdb's copy has only in-frame clones and leaves some out. Seen here are 45,000 to 55,000 clones, about 79% observed once, and the top ten hold 9% to 15%. A remark on this clone: No antigen is known for it.

The CDR3 length is 18 residues. Looked up from germline, CDR1 is SEHNR and CDR2 is FQNEAQ (reference sequence). The V gene end was trimmed by 5 bases and the J gene end by 2 bases; junction bases not matched to a gene: 14. The receptor comes from a man aged 35-49 years with glioma. The chain links TRBV7-9 to TRBJ2-5, with 10 positions matching TRBD2. Sequences were derived from PBMCs, sampled from a glioma patient whose treatment included an IDH1 peptide vaccine. CDR3 protein: CASSPGLAGVLSQETQYF. The CDR3 nucleotides read TGTGCCAGCAGCCCGGGGCTAGCGGGAGTCCTATCGCAAGAGACCCAGTACTTC. The full variable domain, with the rest looked up from reference TRBV7-9 and TRBJ2-5, is DTGVSQNPRHKITKRGQNVTFRCDPISEHNRLYWYRQTLGQGPEFLTYFQNEAQLEKSRLLSDRFSAERPKGSFSTLEIQRTEQGDSAMYLCASSPGLAGVLSQETQYFGPGTRLLVL.